These 10 T cell receptor beta chains were sequenced from one sample in a study of cytotoxic CD8 clonotypes in ibrutinib-treated CLL. Produced via immunoSEQ multiplex PCR; TCRdb's table is partial and in-frame only. The sample has roughly 150,000 clones; less than 85% are singletons. The sequences come from PBMCs, collected after 24 months of ibrutinib treatment. These receptors came from a human donor with chronic lymphocytic leukemia.

The rearrangement uses TRBV27 and TRBJ1-1; D remains unclear. Germline V CDR1 and CDR2: MNHEY, SMNVEV (reference sequence). V was shortened by 5 bases and J by 1 base, with 20 bases between the two germline ends. The CDR3 runs 17 residues. The CDR3 spells CASSNYGFDGPNTEAFF. For the CDR3, the DNA is TGTGCCAGCAGTAATTATGGTTTTGACGGACCGAACACTGAAGCTTTCTTT.

The chain has TRBV7-3 and TRBJ2-5; the D gene is possibly TRBD1 (5 bases). The CDR3 is 13 residues long. Germline lookup yields CDR1 SGHTA and CDR2 FQGTGA. Trimming left V 4 bases short and J 4 bases short, with 10 bases between. The CDR3 DNA is TGTGCCAGCAGCTCCACAGGTTTAGAGACCCAGTACTTC. Its translation is CASSSTGLETQYF.

The V and J genes are TRBV28 and TRBJ1-2, with D perhaps TRBD1 (5 bases). V lost 5 bases, J lost 5 bases, and 18 bases lay in between. The CDR3 is 15 residues long. Germline lookup yields CDR1 MDHEN and CDR2 SYDVKM. The CDR3 here is CASSRAQGPGYGYTF. CDR3 DNA: TGTGCCAGCAGTAGGGCCCAGGGCCCGGGGTATGGCTACACCTTC.

This clone was detected only once. This sequence joins TRBV7-2 and TRBJ2-2; no clear D. The V gene's germline CDR1 is SGHTA and CDR2 FQGNSA. CDR3 length: 16 amino acids. Trimming stripped 0 bases from V and 7 bases from J, with 15 bases between. CDR3 loop: CASSLALVGYGGELFF. DNA of the CDR3: TGTGCCAGCAGCTTAGCGCTTGTTGGGTACGGCGGGGAGCTGTTTTTT.

The V gene is TRBV11-3, the J gene TRBJ2-1; 11 bases align to TRBD2. Germline CDR1 SGHNT, CDR2 YENEEA. V lost 5 bases, J lost 6 bases, and 15 bases stayed unmatched. This CDR3 spans 18 amino acids. CDR3 amino acids: CASSLGGLAGGPGNEQFF. Here the CDR3 DNA reads TGTGCCAGCAGCCTAGGGGGGTTAGCGGGAGGGCCGGGCAATGAGCAGTTCTTC.

This sequence joins TRBV5-6 and TRBJ2-5, with D unresolved. The CDR3 extends over 13 amino acids. Trimming stripped 3 bases from V and 5 bases from J, with 11 bases between. Germline-derived CDR1 and CDR2 are SGHDT and YYEEEE. CDR3: CASSSSSSETQYF. The CDR3 DNA is TGTGCCAGCAGCTCTTCTTCCAGTGAGACCCAGTACTTC.

This chain connects TRBV19 to TRBJ1-1; no clear D. The germline CDR1 and CDR2 sequences are LNHDA and SQIVND (reference sequence). The CDR3 sequence is 8 residues long. The CDR3 sequence: CADLEAFF. CDR3 DNA sequence: TGTGCGGACCTAGAGGCTTTCTTT. Drawing the rest from reference TRBV19 and TRBJ1-1, the complete variable domain is DGGITQSPKYLFRKEGQNVTLSCEQNLNHDAMYWYRQDPGQGLRLIYYSQIVNDFQKGDIAEGYSVSREKKESFPLTVTSAQKNPTAFYLCADLEAFFGQGTRLTVV.

Regarding this clone: Other DNA sequences of this sample code for an identical CDR3. The CDR3 is CASSLSSYNEQFF. The CDR3 DNA reads as TGTGCCAGCAGCCTTAGCTCCTACAATGAGCAGTTCTTC. The V call is TRBV2, the J call TRBJ2-1; no reliable D call. The CDR3 is made up of 13 amino acids. V shed 6 bases and J shed 0 bases, with 6 bases lying between them. The germline V gene encodes CDR1 SNHLY and CDR2 FYNNEI.

CDR3 in amino acids: CASSVGLGSNQPQHF. CDR3 nucleotides: TGTGCCAGTAGTGTTGGACTGGGAAGCAATCAGCCCCAGCATTTT. The gene calls are TRBV19 and TRBJ1-5; no definite D call. V was clipped by 5 bases and J by 1 base, with 12 bases between them. Germline loops: CDR1 LNHDA, CDR2 SQIVND (reference sequence). This CDR3 contains 15 residues.

V usage is TRBV28 and J usage is TRBJ1-2, with D maybe TRBD1 (5 bases). There are 13 residues in the CDR3. Germline CDR1 reads MDHEN; CDR2 reads SYDVKM. Trimming removed 0 bases from V and 7 bases from J, with 9 bases in between. The CDR3 sequence: CASSLWGVGGYTF. In DNA, the CDR3 is TGTGCCAGCAGTTTATGGGGGGTCGGTGGCTACACCTTC.